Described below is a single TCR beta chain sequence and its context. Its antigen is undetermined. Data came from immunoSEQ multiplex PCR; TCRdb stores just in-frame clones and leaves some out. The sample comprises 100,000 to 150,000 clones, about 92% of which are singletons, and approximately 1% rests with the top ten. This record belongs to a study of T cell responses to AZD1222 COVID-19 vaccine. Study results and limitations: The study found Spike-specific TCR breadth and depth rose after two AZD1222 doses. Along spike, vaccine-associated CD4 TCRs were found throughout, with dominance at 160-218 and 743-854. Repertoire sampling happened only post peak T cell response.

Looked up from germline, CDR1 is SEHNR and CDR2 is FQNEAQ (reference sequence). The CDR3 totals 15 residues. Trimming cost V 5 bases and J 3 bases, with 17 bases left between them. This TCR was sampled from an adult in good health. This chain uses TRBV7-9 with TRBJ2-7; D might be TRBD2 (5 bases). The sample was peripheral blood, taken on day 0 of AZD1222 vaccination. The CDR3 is CASSAMVDSYYEQYF. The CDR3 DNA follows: TGTGCCAGCAGCGCCATGGTGGACTCATACTACGAGCAGTACTTC.